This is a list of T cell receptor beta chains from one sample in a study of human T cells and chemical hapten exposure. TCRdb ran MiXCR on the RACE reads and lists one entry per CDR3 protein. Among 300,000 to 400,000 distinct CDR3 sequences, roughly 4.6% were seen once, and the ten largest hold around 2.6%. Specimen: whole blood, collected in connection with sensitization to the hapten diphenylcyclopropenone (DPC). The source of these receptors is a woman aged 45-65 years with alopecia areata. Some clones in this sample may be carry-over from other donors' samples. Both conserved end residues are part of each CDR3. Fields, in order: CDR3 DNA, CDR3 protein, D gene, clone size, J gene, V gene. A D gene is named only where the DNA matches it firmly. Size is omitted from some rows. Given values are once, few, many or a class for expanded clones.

TGTGCCAGCAGTGAGAATCAGCCCCAGCATTTT | CASSENQPQHF | - | few | TRBJ1-5 | TRBV6-1
TGTGCCAGCTCACCACCGTCGGGGACCCTCTTGGCCCAGTACTTC | CASSPPSGTLLAQYF | - | many | TRBJ2-5 | TRBV18
TGTGCCAGCAGCTTGGGACCTCCCGGCGGGGAGCTGTTTTTT | CASSLGPPGGELFF | - | many | TRBJ2-2 | TRBV5-5
TGTGCCAGCAGCTTCGGAGACAGGGGGAGGAATCAGCCCCAGCATTTT | CASSFGDRGRNQPQHF | TRBD1 | few | TRBJ1-5 | TRBV7-9
TGTGCCAGCAGTTTTGCGGGGCATCAGCCCCAGCATTTT | CASSFAGHQPQHF | - | few | TRBJ1-5 | TRBV27
TGTGCCAGCAGTCATCCGGGACAGGAACAGCCCCAGCATTTT | CASSHPGQEQPQHF | TRBD1 | - | TRBJ1-5 | TRBV6-2/TRBV6-3
TGTGCCAGCAGTTACGCCGAAGGCGGCACCTCCTACAATGAGCAGTTCTTC | CASSYAEGGTSYNEQFF | - | few | TRBJ2-1 | TRBV6-5
TGCAGTGCTAGAGATCGGGCGAGGGCAGGGCATCAGCCCCAGCATTTT | CSARDRARAGHQPQHF | - | few | TRBJ1-5 | TRBV20-1
TGTGCCAGCAGTGGACAGGGGGATCTTAACTATGGCTACACCTTC | CASSGQGDLNYGYTF | TRBD1 | many | TRBJ1-2 | TRBV2
TGCAGTGCTAGAGATCTTGGGCGGGGTACTGAAGCTTTCTTT | CSARDLGRGTEAFF | - | few | TRBJ1-1 | TRBV20-1
TGTGCCAGCAGCGTAGGACAGGTTTCTGAAGCTTTCTTT | CASSVGQVSEAFF | TRBD1 | few | TRBJ1-1 | TRBV7-9